The 18 T cell receptor beta chains given below trace back to one sample, sequenced in a study of cytomegalovirus exposure and HLA in healthy donors. The PCR contained 60 Vbeta and 13 Jbeta primers. Measured with immunoSEQ multiplex PCR; TCRdb has only the in-frame clones, and not every one. In total, the table holds 50,000 or so clones. The sequenced sample was PBMCs. These receptor sequences come from a woman between 40 and 50 years old in good health and CMV-seronegative.

The chain has TRBV15 and TRBJ1-2, with D possibly TRBD1 on 6 matching bases. Per the germline V gene, CDR1 is LNHNV and CDR2 is YYDKDF (reference sequence). CDR3 length equals 13 residues. V dropped 7 bases and J dropped 4 bases, with 13 bases sitting between them. The CDR3 here is CATKEGGSYGYTF. The CDR3 region has the DNA TGTGCCACCAAGGAAGGGGGTAGCTATGGCTACACCTTC.

V gene TRBV30 combines with J gene TRBJ2-2; D is ambiguous. Between the trimmed V and J ends, which lost 6 bases and 8 bases, there was a span of 22 bases. Germline CDR1 and CDR2: GTSNPN and SVGIG (reference sequence). CDR3 length: 15 amino acids. Here the CDR3 reads CACRIGSGETGELFF. The CDR3 DNA sequence: TGTGCCTGTCGAATCGGGTCTGGAGAAACGGGGGAGCTGTTTTTT.

The rearrangement joins TRBV28 to TRBJ2-7; 8 bases are shared with TRBD1. The trim removed 3 bases at V and 4 bases at J, leaving 5 bases unmatched. CDR1 and CDR2 (germline): MDHEN, SYDVKM. The CDR3 has 14 amino acids. The CDR3 reads CASSFPDRAYEQYF. The CDR3 bases are TGTGCCAGCAGTTTTCCGGACAGGGCTTACGAGCAGTACTTC.

V and J are TRBV13 and TRBJ2-3, with 7 bases matching TRBD1. Trimming at V came to 4 bases and at J to 5 bases, leaving 6 bases not matched to a gene. There are 14 residues in the CDR3. Germline assignment: CDR1 PRHDT and CDR2 FYEKMQ (reference sequence). CDR3: CASSSTGLQDTQYF. The CDR3 region has the DNA TGTGCCAGCAGCTCGACAGGGCTCCAAGATACGCAGTATTTT.

Worth noting for this clone: A junction boundary mismatches the germline segment, possibly from a read error. The V call is TRBV20-1, the J call TRBJ2-7; D unclear. The CDR3 is 10 residues long. CDR1 DFQATT and CDR2 SNEGSKA come from the germline V gene (reference sequence). The CDR3 reads CSADYYEQYF. The CDR3 nucleotides read TGCAGTGCGGATTACTACGAGCAATACTTC.

The chain links TRBV28 to TRBJ2-5; 7 bases agree with TRBD1. The CDR3 runs to 15 residues. Germline V CDR1 and CDR2: MDHEN, SYDVKM. After removal of 6 bases from V and 2 bases from J, the junction contained 9 bases not matched to a gene. CDR3 in amino acids: CASSPAPGGQETQYF. The CDR3 DNA sequence: TGTGCCAGCAGCCCCGCCCCAGGGGGACAAGAGACCCAGTACTTC.

CDR3 sequence: CASSALDRDNTEAFF. Here the CDR3 DNA reads TGTGCCAGCAGCGCCCTAGACAGGGATAACACTGAAGCTTTCTTT. The rearrangement links TRBV11-2 to TRBJ1-1, with 7 bases that match TRBD1. This CDR3 spans 15 amino acids. Germline lookup yields CDR1 SGHAT and CDR2 FQNNGV. V gave up 5 bases and J gave up 2 bases; unmatched junction bases: 8.

This rearrangement joins TRBV10-3 to TRBJ1-2; no clear D. Trimming removed 4 bases at V and 3 bases at J, with 9 bases between. The CDR3 is made up of 13 amino acids. Germline values: CDR1 ENHRY, CDR2 SYGVKD. The DNA of the CDR3 is TGTGCCATCAGTGGAATAGCGGACTATGGCTACACCTTC. Protein: CAISGIADYGYTF.

This chain uses TRBV25-1 with TRBJ2-7, with 10 bases lining up with TRBD1. V was clipped by 9 bases and J by 0 bases; unmatched bases: 11. The germline V gene has CDR1 MGHDK and CDR2 SYGVNS. CDR3 size: 16 residues. CDR3 sequence: CASPGTGDPSSYEQYF. The CDR3 nucleotides are TGTGCCAGTCCCGGGACAGGGGACCCCAGCTCCTACGAGCAGTACTTC.

The chain uses TRBV7-9 and TRBJ2-2; 11 nucleotides line up with TRBD1. The CDR3 spans 15 residues. CDR1 is SEHNR, CDR2 FQNEAQ, per germline (reference sequence). Unmatched junction bases numbered 3, after V lost 4 bases and J lost 5 bases. The CDR3: CASSSDRGRTGELFF. The CDR3, as DNA: TGTGCCAGCAGCTCGGACAGGGGGCGGACCGGGGAGCTGTTTTTT. The complete variable domain, with remaining parts taken from reference TRBV7-9 and TRBJ2-2, reads DTGVSQNPRHKITKRGQNVTFRCDPISEHNRLYWYRQTLGQGPEFLTYFQNEAQLEKSRLLSDRFSAERPKGSFSTLEIQRTEQGDSAMYLCASSSDRGRTGELFFGEGSRLTVL.

V is TRBV6-5 and J is TRBJ2-7; TRBD1 is a possible D gene (5 bases). Germline V gene lookup returns CDR1 MNHEY and CDR2 SVGAGI. V was shortened by 5 bases and J by 4 bases, with 12 bases between the two germline ends. The CDR3 spans 13 residues. CDR3 sequence: CASSRAGSYEQYF. CDR3 coding DNA: TGTGCCAGCAGTCGAGCAGGGTCTTACGAGCAGTACTTC.

This sequence joins TRBV9 and TRBJ1-4; 9 positions match TRBD1. CDR1 is SGDLS and CDR2 is YYNGEE in the germline V gene. The CDR3 covers 15 residues. The trim removed 3 bases at V and 5 bases at J, leaving 5 bases unmatched. The CDR3 is CASSAAGTGNEKLFF. The CDR3 DNA reads as TGTGCCAGCAGCGCAGCCGGGACAGGGAATGAAAAACTGTTTTTT. The entire variable domain, with the rest obtained from reference TRBV9 and TRBJ1-4, is as follows: DSGVTQTPKHLITATGQRVTLRCSPRSGDLSVYWYQQSLDQGLQFLIQYYNGEERAKGNILERFSAQQFPDLHSELNLSSLELGDSALYFCASSAAGTGNEKLFFGSGTQLSVL.

Turning to this clone: Compared with germline, one end of the junction differs, possibly owing to a read error. V gene TRBV4-1 combines with J gene TRBJ2-3, with D unresolved. The CDR3 runs 15 residues. The germline V gene has CDR1 MGHRA and CDR2 YSYEKL. CDR3 sequence: CASSQGILSTDKQYF. CDR3 coding DNA: TGCGCCAGCAGCCAAGGAATTTTAAGCACAGATAAGCAGTATTTT.

The chain has TRBV18 and TRBJ2-1, with no clear D. CDR3 length: 14 residues. Germline loops: CDR1 KGHSH, CDR2 LQKENI. V dropped 3 bases and J dropped 2 bases, with 8 bases sitting between them. The CDR3 region is CASSPEVTYNEQFF. The CDR3 DNA is TGTGCCAGCTCACCTGAGGTTACCTACAATGAGCAGTTCTTC.

The J gene is TRBJ1-6, the V gene TRBV2; no definite D call. The CDR3 extends over 17 amino acids. V lost 3 bases and J lost 6, with 18 bases in between. CDR1 and CDR2 (germline): SNHLY, FYNNEI. The CDR3 reads CASSDRLLAFGNSPLHF. CDR3 nucleotides: TGTGCCAGCAGTGACAGGCTCCTGGCCTTTGGTAATTCACCCCTCCACTTT.

V is TRBV28 and J is TRBJ1-2, with D tentatively TRBD1 (6 bases). CDR1 MDHEN and CDR2 SYDVKM come from the germline V gene. The CDR3 loop spans 18 amino acids. Trimming removed 4 bases at V and 2 bases at J, with 23 bases between. CDR3 sequence: CASSSFGAPGHLNYGYTF. For the CDR3, the DNA is TGTGCCAGCAGTTCCTTCGGCGCTCCGGGACACTTGAACTATGGCTACACCTTC.

This chain joins TRBV15 and TRBJ2-7, with no clear D. Germline assignment: CDR1 LNHNV and CDR2 YYDKDF (reference sequence). V was cut by 0 bases and J by 3 bases, with 15 bases left in between. The CDR3 has 16 amino acids. CDR3 nucleotides: TGTGCCACCAGCAGAGATTATGGGCCACACGGCTACGAGCAGTACTTC. Encoded protein: CATSRDYGPHGYEQYF.

This chain joins TRBV4-1 and TRBJ1-2; perhaps TRBD1 as D (6 bases). With 0 bases removed from V and 7 bases from J, the gap between germline ends came to 18 bases. This CDR3 has 16 amino acids. In germline, CDR1 is MGHRA, CDR2 YSYEKL. DNA for the CDR3: TGCGCCAGCAGCCAAGATGGGGGGGGGCGCCGGCGTGGCTACACCTTC. Translation gives CASSQDGGGRRRGYTF.